In its sample, the clone carrying this T cell receptor (beta chain) was seen many times. The antigen remains unidentified. Via MiXCR, TCRdb re-called the reads, giving one row per CDR3 protein. This table has around 360,000 distinct CDR3 sequences, nearly 35% appearing once. The data belong to a study of T cell repertoires in cytomegalovirus infection. Study summary: Both recently identified HLA-C-restricted and well-studied HLA-B-restricted CMV epitopes were used in the study. TCR beta signatures that were public indicated CMV infection and matching HLA type. Findings of the study overall: Accumulated public TCR beta family frequency recognized individuals carrying CMV together with the relevant HLA.

CDR3 size: 14 residues. Germline CDR1 and CDR2: DFQATT and SNEGSKA (reference sequence). Trimming pared 3 bases from V and 7 bases from J, leaving 16 bases between. This sequence was found in a human donor in good health (CMV status not recorded). Some clones in this sample may be carry-over from other donors' samples. This chain uses TRBV20-1 with TRBJ2-1, with a possible D match to TRBD2 (5 bases). The input for sequencing was cultured PBMCs, taken from culture after CMV antigen stimulation. The CDR3 region is CSASEVGVRNEQFF. CDR3 nucleotides: TGCAGTGCTAGTGAGGTGGGAGTTCGGAATGAGCAGTTCTTC.